The sequence of this T cell receptor beta chain was determined in a study of cytomegalovirus exposure and HLA in healthy donors. General study results and limits: 150 to 200 TCR beta chains were listed as cytomegalovirus-associated.

Trimming left V 2 bases short and J 5 bases short, with 7 bases between. The CDR3 totals 13 residues. Germline assignment: CDR1 PRHDT and CDR2 FYEKMQ (reference sequence). With regard to this clone: What it recognizes is unknown.

Only in-frame clones appear in the TCRdb table, and some are missing; sequencing was by immunoSEQ multiplex PCR. The repertoire holds about 92,000 clones, with around 93% as singletons. The specimen sequenced was PBMCs. The chain combines TRBV13 with TRBJ2-1; D remains ambiguous. The clonotype comes from a young woman in good health and CMV-seropositive. The CDR3 loop reads CASSLFGDNEQFF. The CDR3 DNA reads TGTGCCAGCAGCTTATTCGGAGACAATGAGCAGTTCTTC.